This T cell receptor beta chain comes out of a study of T-cell reconstitution after alpha-beta-depleted transplantation in children. Study-wide results and limits: Diversity and T-cell counts at one year after transplant derived mostly from new T cells.

The table lists this clonotype with a few counts. Its specificity is not known. Preparation of the TCRbeta library involved a method that used unique molecular identifiers. TCRdb recomputed calls from the PCR reads with MiXCR, one row per CDR3 protein. The sample includes 60,000 to 85,000 distinct CDR3 sequences, over 15% of them seen just once. The V gene's germline CDR1 is DFQATT and CDR2 SNEGSKA (reference sequence). CDR3 size: 13 residues. V shed 8 bases and J shed 1 base, with 11 bases lying between them. This sequence originates from a male patient aged 2-10 years who had a stem cell transplant for acute lymphoblastic leukemia, so the T cells may come from the graft donor. V and J are TRBV20-1 and TRBJ2-2; D gene uncertain. The sequencing here drew on PBMCs, mostly from graft donor cells, taken 360 days after TCRalphabeta/CD19-depleted stem cell transplant. This CDR3 reads CSFTRMNTGELFF. DNA of the CDR3: TGCAGTTTCACCAGGATGAACACCGGGGAGCTGTTTTTT.